The 19 T cell receptor beta chains below come from one sample, sequenced in a study of T-cell reconstitution after alpha-beta-depleted transplantation in children. It was with unique molecular identifiers that the TCRbeta library was prepared. TCRdb used MiXCR to reprocess the PCR reads, holding one entry per CDR3 protein. The sample lists around 370,000 distinct CDR3 sequences; around 16% were seen once. The input for sequencing was PBMCs, mostly from graft donor cells, taken 360 days after TCRalphabeta/CD19-depleted stem cell transplant. These receptors were obtained from a male patient between 2 and 10 years old who had a stem cell transplant for acute lymphoblastic leukemia, so the T cells may come from the graft donor.

This clonotype was seen a few times. In DNA form, the CDR3 reads TGTGCCAGCAGCTTAGCGGGACTAGCGACCGATGAGCAGTTCTTC. Protein: CASSLAGLATDEQFF. The chain joins TRBV11-3 to TRBJ2-1, with TRBD2 matching over 10 bases. Germline V gene lookup returns CDR1 SGHNT and CDR2 YENEEA. After removal of 1 base from V and 8 bases from J, the junction contained 5 bases not matched to a gene. CDR3 length: 15 amino acids.

This clonotype has only a few counts. V usage is TRBV28 and J usage is TRBJ2-3, with 7 bases aligning to TRBD1. Germline V CDR1 and CDR2: MDHEN, SYDVKM. The CDR3 loop spans 14 amino acids. The V gene end was trimmed by 6 bases and the J gene end by 9 bases; junction bases not matched to a gene: 12. Here the CDR3 reads CASRGQRLVGTQYF. CDR3 in DNA: TGTGCCAGCAGGGGACAGCGCCTTGTTGGAACGCAGTATTTT.

This clonotype was detected only a few times. The V call is TRBV10-3, the J call TRBJ1-5; TRBD1 might be the D (5 bases). This CDR3 is built from 14 residues. Trimming took 5 bases from V and 0 from J, leaving 8 bases between them. Germline CDR1 ENHRY, CDR2 SYGVKD. The DNA of the CDR3 is TGTGCCATCAGTACAGGCTATAGCAATCAGCCCCAGCATTTT. The encoded protein is CAISTGYSNQPQHF.

This chain joins TRBV4-3 and TRBJ2-1; TRBD2 matches 7 bases. Trimming took 2 bases from V and 0 from J; bases not matched to a gene: 4. Germline V gives CDR1 LGHNA, CDR2 YSLEER. This CDR3 region has 16 residues. DNA for the CDR3: TGCGCCAGCAGCCAAAGCCCGGGAGGCTCCTACAATGAGCAGTTCTTC. Amino acid sequence: CASSQSPGGSYNEQFF.

This clonotype has a count of ten or more. This rearrangement joins TRBV29-1 to TRBJ2-5, with a weak D call TRBD1 (5 bases). V shed 7 bases and J shed 5 bases, with 11 bases lying between them. From germline, CDR1 is SQVTM and CDR2 ANQGSEA. The CDR3 loop spans 11 amino acids. The CDR3 here is CSGRQRETQYF. Written as DNA, the CDR3 is TGCAGCGGGAGACAGCGCGAGACCCAGTACTTC.

This clonotype was counted at least ten times. The chain is built from TRBV6-6 and TRBJ1-1, with D perhaps TRBD1 (5 bases). The CDR3 extends over 12 amino acids. Germline V CDR1 and CDR2: MNHNY, SVGAGI (reference sequence). V lost 4 bases, J lost 11 bases, and 14 bases lay in between. The CDR3 loop reads CASSLGGGVAFF. Written as DNA, the CDR3 is TGTGCCAGCAGTTTGGGTGGGGGGGTGGCTTTCTTT.

This clonotype has just a few counts. This chain links TRBV10-3 with TRBJ2-4, with TRBD1 as a possible D gene (5 bases). The V end was cut by 3 bases, the J end by 5 bases, with 11 bases between. This CDR3 region has 14 residues. Per the germline V gene, CDR1 is ENHRY and CDR2 is SYGVKD. The CDR3 reads CAISDGGRENIQYF. For the CDR3, the DNA is TGTGCCATCAGTGACGGTGGCAGGGAAAACATTCAGTACTTC.

This clonotype was found many times. The gene calls are TRBV5-1 and TRBJ2-7, with 7 nucleotides matching TRBD1. The CDR3 extends over 15 amino acids. Germline loops: CDR1 SGHRS, CDR2 YFSETQ. V lost 7 bases, J lost 3 bases, and 13 bases stayed unmatched. This CDR3 reads CASGAPGGDGYEQYF. Here the CDR3 DNA reads TGCGCCAGCGGCGCCCCAGGGGGTGATGGCTACGAGCAGTACTTC. Based on the CDR3 plus reference TRBV5-1 and TRBJ2-7, the full variable domain is KAGVTQTPRYLIKTRGQQVTLSCSPISGHRSVSWYQQTPGQGLQFLFEYFSETQRNKGNFPGRFSGRQFSNSRSEMNVSTLELGDSALYLCASGAPGGDGYEQYFGPGTRLTVT.

This clonotype was found many times. The V call is TRBV10-3, the J call TRBJ2-7, with D possibly being TRBD1 (6 bases). CDR1 and CDR2 (germline): ENHRY, SYGVKD. The V end lost 0 bases, the J end lost 9 bases, and 18 bases lay between the germline ends. The CDR3 runs 15 residues. As DNA, the CDR3 is TGTGCCATCAGTGAGTCGGAAGGGACAAGTACCGGGCAGTACTTC. It yields the protein CAISESEGTSTGQYF.

The CDR3 loop is CASSQLGWSENTGELFF. In nucleotides, the CDR3 is TGTGCCAGCAGCCAACTGGGGTGGAGCGAGAACACCGGGGAGCTGTTTTTT. The chain links TRBV4-2 to TRBJ2-2; D remains ambiguous. Germline CDR1 reads LGHNA; CDR2 reads YNFKEQ. Trimming removed 2 bases from V and 1 base from J, with 14 bases in between. The CDR3 is 17 residues long.

The J gene is TRBJ2-1, the V gene TRBV2; D might be TRBD2 (5 bases). Trimming removed 6 bases from V and 9 bases from J, with 21 bases in between. This CDR3 region has 15 residues. CDR1 SNHLY and CDR2 FYNNEI come from the germline V gene. CDR3 in amino acids: CASRGRELQGSEQFF. CDR3 nucleotide sequence: TGTGCCAGCAGGGGTAGGGAACTACAAGGGAGTGAGCAGTTCTTC.

This rearrangement joins TRBV7-2 to TRBJ1-5; 7 bases fit TRBD1. Looked up from germline, CDR1 is SGHTA and CDR2 is FQGNSA. There are 15 residues in the CDR3. V was clipped by 1 base and J by 6 bases; unmatched bases: 6. The CDR3 sequence: CASSLGGTAGQPQHF. The DNA for the CDR3 is TGTGCCAGCAGCTTAGGTGGGACAGCTGGTCAGCCCCAGCATTTT.

The CDR3 coding sequence is TGTGCCAGCAGTTGGGCTCCCTTCTTTAATGAGCAGTTCTTC. It codes for CASSWAPFFNEQFF. The chain uses TRBV28 and TRBJ2-1; D is unclear. With 4 bases removed from V and 7 bases from J, the gap between germline ends came to 14 bases. The CDR3 has 14 amino acids. Germline values: CDR1 MDHEN, CDR2 SYDVKM.

CDR3 bases: TGTGCCAGTACCTCTACAGGGTCCGGGGAAGAGCAGTACTTC. It translates to CASTSTGSGEEQYF. The chain links TRBV19 to TRBJ2-7; TRBD1 is a possible D gene (6 bases). The CDR3 has 14 amino acids. Trimming took off 7 bases at V and 7 bases at J, with 20 bases between the two ends. Germline values: CDR1 LNHDA, CDR2 SQIVND (reference sequence).

The chain joins TRBV4-2 to TRBJ1-5, with TRBD1 as a possible D gene (5 bases). The CDR3 has 15 residues. Germline lookup yields CDR1 LGHNA and CDR2 YNFKEQ. V lost 0 bases, J lost 6 bases, and 12 bases lay in between. The DNA for the CDR3 is TGTGCCAGCAGCCAAGAGTGGGGGAGCGGTCAGCCCCAGCATTTT. Protein product: CASSQEWGSGQPQHF.

This clonotype was detected only a few times. This chain joins TRBV6-5 and TRBJ2-7; 12 bases agree with TRBD2. Germline trimming cut 0 bases from V and 5 bases from J; bases unmatched to any gene: 5. This CDR3 region has 16 residues. CDR1 is MNHEY, CDR2 SVGAGI, per germline. Here the CDR3 reads CASSYSTSGSLHEQYF. In nucleotides, the CDR3 is TGTGCCAGCAGTTACTCGACTAGCGGGAGTCTCCACGAGCAGTACTTC.

A few counts support this clonotype. This sequence joins TRBV2 and TRBJ1-5; a possible D gene is TRBD1 (5 bases). This CDR3 spans 14 amino acids. Deletions cut 7 bases from V and 13 bases from J, with 23 bases between. Germline CDR1 is SNHLY and CDR2 is FYNNEI. The CDR3 DNA reads as TGTGCCAGCACCTATGATGGGGGGGTGGGCAAACAGCATTTT. Its protein product is CASTYDGGVGKQHF. The entire variable domain, with the rest obtained from reference TRBV2 and TRBJ1-5, is as follows: EPEVTQTPSHQVTQMGQEVILRCVPISNHLYFYWYRQILGQKVEFLVSFYNNEISEKSEIFDDQFSVERPDGSNFTLKIRSTKLEDSAMYFCASTYDGGVGKQHFGDGTRLSIL.

This chain uses TRBV30 with TRBJ2-1; D not resolved. CDR1 is GTSNPN and CDR2 is SVGIG in the germline V gene (reference sequence). V was shortened by 5 bases and J by 7 bases, with 15 bases between the two germline ends. The CDR3 has 13 residues. The CDR3 sequence: CAWDIGEWNEQFF. CDR3 bases: TGTGCCTGGGATATTGGAGAATGGAATGAGCAGTTCTTC.

The genes are TRBV6-1 and TRBJ2-1; 7 bases map to TRBD2. The CDR3 is 16 residues long. CDR1 MNHNS and CDR2 SASEGT come from the germline V gene. V lost 9 bases and J lost 4; bases outside the gene matches: 15. In DNA, the CDR3 is TGTGCCAGTACCCGCGGTAGCTCGGGAGGATACAATGAGCAGTTCTTC. It yields the protein CASTRGSSGGYNEQFF.